What follows describes a single TCR beta chain. Its antigen is not known. This entry is derived from a study of graft-versus-host responses after intestinal transplantation. Study-level information: Grafts were multivisceral, liver-intestinal, or isolated intestinal.

Broader study findings: Early post-transplant HvG declines were associated with peak circulating GvH clone levels.

The protocol was immunoSEQ multiplex PCR, while the TCRdb copy is restricted to in-frame clones and leaves out a portion. The table records under 20,000 clones, roughly 86% of them present only once. In germline, CDR1 is MNHNS, CDR2 SASEGT. J lost 6 bases, V lost 6 bases, and 6 bases had no gene match. The length of the CDR3 is 13 residues. This receptor was obtained from a human patient who received an intestinal transplant, so some T cells may come from the graft donor. The sample here was PBMCs, taken 220 to 240 days after intestinal transplant. The genes are TRBV6-1 and TRBJ1-2, with TRBD1 matching 8 bases. The CDR3 DNA reads TGTGCCAGCAGCGAGACGACAGGGGATGGCTACACCTTC. The encoded protein is CASSETTGDGYTF.